The rows below give T cell receptor beta chains drawn from one sample of a study of blood T cell repertoires in COVID-19. Measured with immunoSEQ multiplex PCR; TCRdb has only the in-frame clones, and not every one. In the table there are approximately 120,000 clones, approximately 86% of which are singletons. The sample comprised peripheral blood. The receptors come from a woman aged 45 to 65 who had recovered from COVID-19. Each CDR3 is given with its conserved first and last residue. The D gene is left open where the match is weak. Only some rows state a clone size, as once, few, many or a class for expanded clones.

V gene	clone size	J gene	D gene	CDR3 protein	CDR3 DNA
TRBV7-3	.	TRBJ1-6	.	CASSLSGSYNSPLHF	TGTGCCAGCAGCTTATCAGGCTCCTATAATTCACCCCTCCACTTT
TRBV10-2	.	TRBJ1-2	TRBD1	CASTPGQGNYGYTF	TGCGCCAGCACCCCGGGACAGGGCAACTATGGCTACACCTTC
TRBV9	.	TRBJ2-5	.	CASSVGGRGQETQYF	TGTGCCAGCAGCGTAGGAGGAAGGGGGCAAGAGACCCAGTACTTC
TRBV7-2	.	TRBJ2-3	TRBD1	CASSRDRGDTQYF	TGTGCCAGCAGCCGGGACAGGGGTGATACGCAGTATTTT
TRBV11-1	.	TRBJ1-6	.	CASSPETGSPLHF	TGTGCCAGCAGCCCCGAAACCGGTTCACCCCTCCACTTT
TRBV19	.	TRBJ1-2	.	CASSIRRVEGYTF	TGTGCCAGTAGTATTCGCAGGGTGGAAGGCTACACCTTC
TRBV3-1/TRBV3-2	.	TRBJ1-1	.	CASSQGNSRRGNTEAFF	TGTGCCAGCAGCCAAGGAAATTCAAGAAGAGGGAACACTGAAGCTTTCTTT
TRBV5-1	.	TRBJ2-5	TRBD2	CASSFLGAGGGETQYF	TGCGCCAGCAGCTTCCTCGGGGCGGGAGGCGGGGAGACCCAGTACTTC
TRBV18	.	TRBJ2-3	.	CASSPRADTQYF	TGTGCCAGCTCACCACGGGCAGACACGCAGTATTTT
TRBV11-2	.	TRBJ2-5	TRBD2	CASTLGTSQETQYF	TGTGCCAGCACTTTAGGGACTAGCCAAGAGACCCAGTACTTC
TRBV6-5	.	TRBJ1-1	.	CASRRGGFYKAFF	TGTGCCAGCAGACGAGGCGGCTTCTATAAAGCTTTCTTT
TRBV19	once	TRBJ1-4	.	CASRVHGAGDEKLFF	TGTGCCAGTAGGGTTCATGGGGCAGGGGACGAAAAACTGTTTTTT
TRBV9	.	TRBJ2-2	TRBD2	CASSVEGWVAGLYEATGELFF	TGTGCCAGCAGCGTAGAGGGGTGGGTAGCGGGGCTATACGAGGCCACCGGGGAGCTGTTTTTT
TRBV3-1/TRBV3-2	once	TRBJ1-1	TRBD1	CASSQKGGWAFF	TGTGCCAGCAGCCAAAAAGGGGGCTGGGCTTTCTTT
TRBV15	once	TRBJ2-1	TRBD2	CATSSLAGEGRNEQFF	TGTGCCACCAGCAGTTTAGCGGGGGAGGGTAGGAATGAGCAGTTCTTC
TRBV11-2	.	TRBJ1-1	.	CASSRQPNTEAFF	TGTGCCAGCAGCCGACAGCCGAACACTGAAGCTTTCTTT
TRBV5-1	.	TRBJ2-3	.	CASSLTVSTDTQYF	TGCGCCAGCAGCTTGACAGTTAGCACAGATACGCAGTATTTT
TRBV11-2	.	TRBJ2-7	TRBD1	CASSLGPGTGASEQYF	TGTGCCAGCAGCTTAGGACCCGGGACAGGGGCCTCTGAGCAGTACTTC
TRBV4-1	.	TRBJ2-7	.	CASSRGTGRAGEQYF	TGCGCCAGCAGCCGCGGGACAGGCCGAGCGGGAGAGCAGTACTTC
TRBV7-2	.	TRBJ2-7	TRBD2	CASSQGLARVYEQYF	TGTGCCAGCAGCCAGGGACTAGCCAGAGTCTACGAGCAGTACTTC
TRBV19	.	TRBJ2-7	TRBD1	CASRFRGQGFYEQYF	TGTGCCAGTAGATTTCGTGGACAGGGGTTCTACGAGCAGTACTTC
TRBV5-1	.	TRBJ2-7	TRBD1	CASSRGQGTQKLYEQYF	TGCGCCAGCAGCCGGGGACAGGGCACACAAAAACTATACGAGCAGTACTTC
TRBV30	few	TRBJ1-1	.	CAWNSVLNTEAFF	TGTGCCTGGAATTCGGTCTTGAACACTGAAGCTTTCTTT
TRBV30	.	TRBJ1-5	TRBD1	CAWSGGVNQPQHF	TGTGCCTGGTCAGGGGGTGTCAATCAGCCCCAGCATTTT
TRBV18	.	TRBJ2-2	.	CASSPQRRAGELFF	TGTGCCAGCTCACCCCAGAGGAGAGCCGGGGAGCTGTTTTTT
TRBV7-8	once	TRBJ2-7	.	CASSFPGSGGTSYEQYF	TGTGCCAGCAGCTTCCCCGGGAGTGGCGGAACTTCCTACGAGCAGTACTTC
TRBV4-1	.	TRBJ2-3	TRBD1	CASSRDREGDTQYF	TGCGCCAGCAGCCGGGACAGGGAAGGAGATACGCAGTATTTT
TRBV2	.	TRBJ2-5	TRBD2	CASIRLAARETQYF	TGTGCCAGCATTCGACTAGCGGCTCGGGAGACCCAGTACTTC
TRBV4-1	.	TRBJ2-6	.	CASSQFPSGANVLTF	TGCGCCAGCAGCCAGTTTCCTTCTGGGGCCAACGTCCTGACTTTC
TRBV14	.	TRBJ2-5	.	CASSKNRLQIGETQYF	TGTGCCAGCAGTAAGAACAGGCTCCAAATCGGAGAGACCCAGTACTTC
TRBV12-3/TRBV12-4	.	TRBJ1-5	.	CASSLNSNQPQHF	TGTGCCAGCAGTCTAAACAGCAATCAGCCCCAGCATTTT
TRBV15	.	TRBJ2-1	.	CATSRDRSSYNEQFF	TGTGCCACCAGCAGAGATCGGAGCTCCTACAATGAGCAGTTCTTC
TRBV20-1	.	TRBJ2-3	.	CSASKLDTQYF	TGCAGTGCCTCAAAGCTGGATACGCAGTATTTT
TRBV2	.	TRBJ1-6	.	CASTGDSVNSPLHF	TGTGCCAGCACCGGGGATTCGGTAAATTCACCCCTCCACTTT
TRBV11-1	.	TRBJ1-2	.	CASSRTEGGYTF	TGTGCCAGCAGCAGGACAGAGGGTGGCTACACCTTC
TRBV12-3/TRBV12-4	.	TRBJ1-2	.	CASSLEIYYGYTF	TGTGCCAGCAGTTTGGAGATTTACTATGGCTACACCTTC
TRBV11-2	few	TRBJ2-7	TRBD1	CASSLVGQGSYEQYF	TGTGCCAGCAGCTTAGTGGGACAGGGCTCCTACGAGCAGTACTTC
TRBV2	few	TRBJ2-1	TRBD1	CATQRGTGYNLGRGEQFF	TGTGCCACTCAGAGGGGGACAGGATATAATCTGGGCCGGGGGGAGCAGTTCTTC
TRBV9	.	TRBJ1-2	TRBD1	CASSGRTGTGGEGYTF	TGTGCCAGCAGCGGGCGAACCGGGACAGGGGGCGAAGGCTACACCTTC
TRBV6-5	once	TRBJ1-6	.	CASSYTRQTHSPLHF	TGTGCCAGCAGTTACACACGACAGACCCATTCACCCCTCCACTTT
TRBV20-1	.	TRBJ1-2	.	CSAKAGVGYTF	TGCAGTGCAAAGGCAGGGGTTGGCTACACCTTC
TRBV15	.	TRBJ2-7	TRBD2	CATSRDPGRSYEQYF	TGTGCCACCAGCAGAGATCCCGGGAGGAGCTACGAGCAGTACTTC
TRBV30	.	TRBJ2-7	.	CAWNPGGGGHEQYF	TGTGCCTGGAACCCCGGAGGGGGGGGGCACGAGCAGTACTTC
TRBV29-1	.	TRBJ2-1	.	CSVKSGNEQFF	TGCAGCGTTAAGAGCGGGAATGAGCAGTTCTTC
TRBV5-5	once	TRBJ1-5	.	CASSLRETDYQPQHF	TGTGCCAGCAGCTTAAGGGAAACGGACTATCAGCCCCAGCATTTT
TRBV7-2	.	TRBJ2-4	.	CASSLNMGLASAVQYF	TGTGCCAGCAGCTTAAATATGGGCCTAGCGTCAGCGGTTCAGTACTTC